Below are 11 T cell receptor beta chains sequenced from a single sample in a study of Ad26.COV2.S vaccination and SARS-CoV-2 variants. Specified treatment: approximately 18 received Ad26.COV2.S at low or high dose, single or two shots; roughly five received placebo; per-sample allocation not given. Each sample was drawn 63 days after the first injection (of vaccine or placebo). Method: immunoSEQ multiplex PCR; TCRdb's copy keeps in-frame clones and lacks some. The sample consists of approximately 500,000 clones, around 88% of them appearing once. The starting material was peripheral blood, obtained in a trial of Ad26.COV2.S vaccine versus placebo. These TCRs come from a person between 18 and 59 years old who received the Ad26.COV2.S COVID-19 vaccine or a placebo.

The CDR3 nucleotides read TGTGCCAGCAGCTTCCTTGGAAGCGGGAGGGCAGAATCAAACATTCAGTACTTC. Residues: CASSFLGSGRAESNIQYF. The chain couples TRBV5-4 to TRBJ2-4; 10 nucleotides agree with TRBD2. The CDR3 runs 18 residues. Unmatched junction bases numbered 14, after V lost 2 bases and J lost 6 bases. Germline V lookup: CDR1 SGHNT, CDR2 YYREEE (reference sequence).

V is TRBV20-1 and J is TRBJ2-1, with a tentative D call TRBD2 (6 bases). CDR1 DFQATT and CDR2 SNEGSKA come from the germline V gene (reference sequence). Trimming took off 3 bases at V and 4 bases at J, with 10 bases between the two ends. The CDR3 has 13 amino acids. The CDR3 protein is CSASLALYNEQFF. The CDR3 region has the DNA TGCAGTGCTAGTCTAGCGCTTTACAATGAGCAGTTCTTC.

This sequence joins TRBV6-5 and TRBJ1-1; TRBD1 is a possible D gene (5 bases). Per germline, CDR1 MNHEY and CDR2 SVGAGI. The CDR3 spans 14 residues. Trimming removed 2 bases at V and 2 bases at J, with 9 bases between. CDR3 protein: CASSYGGVNTEAFF. In DNA form, the CDR3 reads TGTGCCAGCAGTTACGGGGGGGTTAACACTGAAGCTTTCTTT.

V gene TRBV4-3 combines with J gene TRBJ2-7; 8 bases map to TRBD2. The CDR3 covers 15 residues. Germline V gene sequence: CDR1 LGHNA, CDR2 YSLEER. Unmatched junction bases numbered 6, after V lost 5 bases and J lost 0 bases. The CDR3 sequence is CASSYGLAGSYEQYF. The DNA for the CDR3 is TGCGCCAGCAGCTACGGACTAGCCGGCTCCTACGAGCAGTACTTC.

The J gene is TRBJ2-5, the V gene TRBV21-1; the table's D call TRBD2 went unverified against the DNA. TRBV21-1 is noted as a pseudogene. The CDR3 sequence is 15 residues long. The CDR3 nucleotides are TGTGCCAGCAGCAACAGCGGGAGGGCCTCGGAGACCCAGTACTTC. Residues: CASSNSGRASETQYF.

The V and J genes are TRBV7-9 and TRBJ2-1, with 14 nucleotides matching TRBD2. Germline loops: CDR1 SEHNR, CDR2 FQNEAQ (reference sequence). The CDR3 length is 18 residues. V lost 5 bases to trimming and J lost 3 bases; unmatched junction nucleotides: 9. The CDR3 bases are TGTGCCAGCAGCACAGAAGCAGGGACTAGCGGGAGCTACAATGAGCAGTTCTTC. It is translated as CASSTEAGTSGSYNEQFF. Complete variable domain (other parts from reference TRBV7-9 and TRBJ2-1): DTGVSQNPRHKITKRGQNVTFRCDPISEHNRLYWYRQTLGQGPEFLTYFQNEAQLEKSRLLSDRFSAERPKGSFSTLEIQRTEQGDSAMYLCASSTEAGTSGSYNEQFFGPGTRLTVL.

The chain joins TRBV5-1 to TRBJ2-6; unclear D gene. The germline V gene has CDR1 SGHRS and CDR2 YFSETQ. Trimming cost V 1 base and J 0 bases, with 5 bases left between them. This CDR3 comprises 15 residues. The CDR3 nucleotides read TGCGCCAGCAGCTTGCTAAACTCTGGGGCCAACGTCCTGACTTTC. Its protein is CASSLLNSGANVLTF.

The rearrangement uses TRBV2 and TRBJ1-5, with D unclear. V lost 3 bases and J 7 bases, leaving 7 bases between the germline ends. The germline V gene encodes CDR1 SNHLY and CDR2 FYNNEI. CDR3 length: 12 amino acids. In nucleotides, the CDR3 is TGTGCCAGCAGTGAGGGCTTCCAGCCCCAGCATTTT. Encoded protein: CASSEGFQPQHF. The whole variable domain, remainder taken from reference TRBV2 and TRBJ1-5, is EPEVTQTPSHQVTQMGQEVILRCVPISNHLYFYWYRQILGQKVEFLVSFYNNEISEKSEIFDDQFSVERPDGSNFTLKIRSTKLEDSAMYFCASSEGFQPQHFGDGTRLSIL.

As regards this clone: The junction departs from germline at one end; a sequencing error may be responsible. This chain connects TRBV28 to TRBJ1-5, with 10 bases identical to TRBD1. In germline, CDR1 is MDHEN, CDR2 SYDVKM. The CDR3 has 15 residues. The CDR3 nucleotides are TGTGCCAGCACCCTGGACAGGGGGAGTAATCAGCCTCAGCATTTT. Its translation is CASTLDRGSNQPQHF.

This clone was counted a few times. The gene calls are TRBV6-5 and TRBJ1-1, with D possibly matching TRBD1 (6 bases). Trimming removed 6 bases at V and 1 base at J, with 12 bases between. This CDR3 has 14 residues. Germline values: CDR1 MNHEY, CDR2 SVGAGI. CDR3 bases: TGTGCCAGCAGCGCAGGGGTCCGGAACACTGAAGCTTTCTTT. Its translation: CASSAGVRNTEAFF.

The chain couples TRBV5-1 to TRBJ2-6; the match to TRBD2 covers 9 bases. There are 20 residues in the CDR3. CDR1 is SGHRS and CDR2 is YFSETQ in the germline V gene. Trimming took 0 bases from V and 4 from J; bases not matched to a gene: 14. CDR3 region: CASSLGLLAGDSPGANVLTF. CDR3 coding DNA: TGCGCCAGCAGCTTGGGTCTCTTAGCGGGAGATTCACCCGGGGCCAACGTCCTGACTTTC.